Listed below are T cell receptor beta chains from one sample, sequenced in a study of cytomegalovirus exposure and HLA in healthy donors. Profiling relied on immunoSEQ multiplex PCR, and the TCRdb table lists in-frame clones only, not all of them. The table records some 190,000 clones, about four fifths of them present only once. The sequencing sample was made of PBMCs. These receptors all stem from a man in his forties in good health and CMV-seropositive. CDR3s include the opening cysteine and the closing phenylalanine or tryptophan. Each record gives: clone size, V gene, J gene, CDR3 length, D gene, CDR3 DNA, CDR3 protein. A D gene is named only where the DNA matches it firmly. Not all rows give a size; the values are once, few, many and, for expanded clones, a class.

clone size: .; V gene: TRBV7-2; J gene: TRBJ1-2; CDR3 length: 18; D gene: .; CDR3 DNA: TGTGCCAGCAGCTTACAAGGAGATGATACAGGGTGGGCCTTAGGCTACACCTTC; CDR3 protein: CASSLQGDDTGWALGYTF
clone size: .; V gene: TRBV15; J gene: TRBJ1-4; CDR3 length: 15; D gene: .; CDR3 DNA: TGTGCCACCAGCAGAGATCGCGAGTACAGTGAAAAACTGTTTTTT; CDR3 protein: CATSRDREYSEKLFF
clone size: .; V gene: TRBV7-8; J gene: TRBJ2-2; CDR3 length: 15; D gene: .; CDR3 DNA: TGTGCCAGCAGCTCGCAGGGGTCATTCACCGGGGAGCTGTTTTTT; CDR3 protein: CASSSQGSFTGELFF
clone size: .; V gene: TRBV14; J gene: TRBJ2-1; CDR3 length: 16; D gene: TRBD2; CDR3 DNA: TGTGCCAGCAGCCAAGTCCCCGGACTAGCGCGGAATGAGCAGTTCTTC; CDR3 protein: CASSQVPGLARNEQFF
clone size: few; V gene: TRBV19; J gene: TRBJ2-7; CDR3 length: 15; D gene: .; CDR3 DNA: TGTGCCAGTAGTCCCGTGTCTCATGCGGACTACGAGCAGTACTTC; CDR3 protein: CASSPVSHADYEQYF
clone size: few; V gene: TRBV5-1; J gene: TRBJ1-2; CDR3 length: 16; D gene: TRBD1; CDR3 DNA: TGCGCCAGCAGCTCGACGACAGGGGGCAGGTTTTATGGCTACACCTTC; CDR3 protein: CASSSTTGGRFYGYTF
clone size: .; V gene: TRBV5-5; J gene: TRBJ2-5; CDR3 length: 14; D gene: .; CDR3 DNA: TGTGCCAGCACCGCGGAAGGGGCTCTAGAGACCCAGTACTTC; CDR3 protein: CASTAEGALETQYF
clone size: .; V gene: TRBV29-1; J gene: TRBJ2-7; CDR3 length: 14; D gene: TRBD1; CDR3 DNA: TGCAGCGCCGCCCAGGGACAGGCGCGCGGCGAGCAGTACTTC; CDR3 protein: CSAAQGQARGEQYF
clone size: .; V gene: TRBV5-8; J gene: TRBJ2-3; CDR3 length: 20; D gene: TRBD2; CDR3 DNA: TGTGCCAGCAGCTCTCCTACTGAGGCTAGCGGGAGGGCCGGCACAGATACGCAGTATTTT; CDR3 protein: CASSSPTEASGRAGTDTQYF
clone size: once; V gene: TRBV9; J gene: TRBJ2-3; CDR3 length: 14; D gene: .; CDR3 DNA: TGTGCCAGCAGCGTAGGAGGCAGCACAGATACGCAGTATTTT; CDR3 protein: CASSVGGSTDTQYF
clone size: .; V gene: TRBV6-5; J gene: TRBJ2-1; CDR3 length: 13; D gene: .; CDR3 DNA: TGTGCCAGCAGTAACCCAGGTAGAAATGAGCAGTTCTTC; CDR3 protein: CASSNPGRNEQFF
clone size: .; V gene: TRBV29-1; J gene: TRBJ2-3; CDR3 length: 13; D gene: .; CDR3 DNA: TGCAGCGTTGCGGGACTTTCATCAGATACGCAGTATTTT; CDR3 protein: CSVAGLSSDTQYF
clone size: .; V gene: TRBV28; J gene: TRBJ2-7; CDR3 length: 16; D gene: .; CDR3 DNA: TGTGCCAGCAGTTTCCCCGGTCGCCGACAGGCTTACGAGCAGTACTTC; CDR3 protein: CASSFPGRRQAYEQYF
clone size: .; V gene: TRBV6-5; J gene: TRBJ1-2; CDR3 length: 15; D gene: TRBD1; CDR3 DNA: TGTGCCAGCAGTGCCCTCCGGACAGGGGGCGATGGCTACACCTTC; CDR3 protein: CASSALRTGGDGYTF
clone size: .; V gene: TRBV4-2; J gene: TRBJ1-3; CDR3 length: 14; D gene: .; CDR3 DNA: TGTGCCAGCAGCCAAGACAGCTCTGGAAACACCATATATTTT; CDR3 protein: CASSQDSSGNTIYF
clone size: .; V gene: TRBV5-1; J gene: TRBJ2-1; CDR3 length: 14; D gene: TRBD2; CDR3 DNA: TGCGCCAGCAGCACGACCGGGACTAGTTGGGGGCAGTTCTTC; CDR3 protein: CASSTTGTSWGQFF
clone size: once; V gene: TRBV5-1; J gene: TRBJ1-1; CDR3 length: 16; D gene: .; CDR3 DNA: TGCGCCAGCAGCGCACGCGGCAGGGGATCGAACACTGAAGCTTTCTTT; CDR3 protein: CASSARGRGSNTEAFF
clone size: few; V gene: TRBV5-4; J gene: TRBJ1-4; CDR3 length: 15; D gene: .; CDR3 DNA: TGTGCCAGCAGCTTGGGCGGGACAACTAATGAAAAACTGTTTTTT; CDR3 protein: CASSLGGTTNEKLFF
clone size: .; V gene: TRBV4-1; J gene: TRBJ2-7; CDR3 length: 14; D gene: TRBD2; CDR3 DNA: TGCGCCAGCAGCCGGACTAGCGGGGGGTACGAGCAGTACTTC; CDR3 protein: CASSRTSGGYEQYF
clone size: .; V gene: TRBV5-4; J gene: TRBJ1-6; CDR3 length: 16; D gene: .; CDR3 DNA: TGTGCCAGCAGCTTGGTGACAGTTTTTTCGGATTCACCCCTCCACTTT; CDR3 protein: CASSLVTVFSDSPLHF
clone size: .; V gene: TRBV7-2; J gene: TRBJ2-3; CDR3 length: 15; D gene: TRBD2; CDR3 DNA: TGTGCCAGCAGCTTAGGTCCGGGGGGTGTCGATACGCAGTATTTT; CDR3 protein: CASSLGPGGVDTQYF
clone size: .; V gene: TRBV9; J gene: TRBJ2-7; CDR3 length: 18; D gene: TRBD1; CDR3 DNA: TGTGCCAGCAGCCCCTCCTCTTACGGACAGGGTCCATTCTACGAGCAGTACTTC; CDR3 protein: CASSPSSYGQGPFYEQYF
clone size: .; V gene: TRBV7-9; J gene: TRBJ2-5; CDR3 length: 16; D gene: TRBD1; CDR3 DNA: TGTGCCAGCAGCTTAGTGTTGGCAGGGGGCGGAGAGACCCAGTACTTC; CDR3 protein: CASSLVLAGGGETQYF
clone size: .; V gene: TRBV4-2; J gene: TRBJ2-7; CDR3 length: 16; D gene: .; CDR3 DNA: TGTGCCAGCAGCCAAGGTTCACAACAGGGCAAGGGCGAGCAGTACTTC; CDR3 protein: CASSQGSQQGKGEQYF
clone size: .; V gene: TRBV19; J gene: TRBJ2-5; CDR3 length: 13; D gene: .; CDR3 DNA: TGTGCCAGTAGTCAGGTCGCCCAAGAGACCCAGTACTTC; CDR3 protein: CASSQVAQETQYF
clone size: few; V gene: TRBV28; J gene: TRBJ1-5; CDR3 length: 13; D gene: .; CDR3 DNA: TGTGCCAGCACCGCGGCCCGGGGGCAGCCCCAGCATTTT; CDR3 protein: CASTAARGQPQHF
clone size: .; V gene: TRBV4-1; J gene: TRBJ2-5; CDR3 length: 17; D gene: TRBD2; CDR3 DNA: TGCGCCAGCAGCCAAGCGGGGCGGGGGGGCCTGGGTGAGACCCAGTACTTC; CDR3 protein: CASSQAGRGGLGETQYF
clone size: .; V gene: TRBV19; J gene: TRBJ2-7; CDR3 length: 15; D gene: .; CDR3 DNA: TGTGCCAGTAGTATAGTTGAACAGGGATCCGGCGAGCAGTACTTC; CDR3 protein: CASSIVEQGSGEQYF
clone size: .; V gene: TRBV27; J gene: TRBJ2-7; CDR3 length: 15; D gene: TRBD1; CDR3 DNA: TGTGCCAGCATCAAACTAGGACAGGGGACTCGGGAGCAGTACTTC; CDR3 protein: CASIKLGQGTREQYF
clone size: .; V gene: TRBV9; J gene: TRBJ2-5; CDR3 length: 14; D gene: .; CDR3 DNA: TGTGCCAGCAGCGTAGGTGGACTTCAAGAGACCCAGTACTTC; CDR3 protein: CASSVGGLQETQYF
clone size: .; V gene: TRBV29-1; J gene: TRBJ2-1; CDR3 length: 19; D gene: TRBD2; CDR3 DNA: TGCAGCGTTGAATTACGACTGGGACTAGCGGGAACGTCTGGGAATGAGCAGTTCTTC; CDR3 protein: CSVELRLGLAGTSGNEQFF
clone size: .; V gene: TRBV6-5; J gene: TRBJ1-1; CDR3 length: 16; D gene: TRBD1; CDR3 DNA: TGTGCCAGCAGTTACGGGGGGTACAGGGGAGACACTGAAGCTTTCTTT; CDR3 protein: CASSYGGYRGDTEAFF
clone size: .; V gene: TRBV7-6; J gene: TRBJ1-3; CDR3 length: 17; D gene: TRBD1; CDR3 DNA: TGTGCCAGCAGCTCCAGGACAGGGGCTAGCTCTGGAAACACCATATATTTT; CDR3 protein: CASSSRTGASSGNTIYF
clone size: .; V gene: TRBV4-3; J gene: TRBJ2-2; CDR3 length: 17; D gene: TRBD2; CDR3 DNA: TGCGCCAGCAGCCAAGGGCTAGCGGGGGCGAACACCGGGGAGCTGTTTTTT; CDR3 protein: CASSQGLAGANTGELFF
clone size: .; V gene: TRBV4-3; J gene: TRBJ1-5; CDR3 length: 15; D gene: TRBD1; CDR3 DNA: TGCGCCAGCAGCCAAGATACAGGGGGGAATCAGCCCCAGCATTTT; CDR3 protein: CASSQDTGGNQPQHF
clone size: .; V gene: TRBV11-3; J gene: TRBJ2-3; CDR3 length: 15; D gene: TRBD2; CDR3 DNA: TGTGCCAGCAGCTCTAGCGGGGGGCCCACAGATACGCAGTATTTT; CDR3 protein: CASSSSGGPTDTQYF
clone size: .; V gene: TRBV11-2; J gene: TRBJ2-5; CDR3 length: 14; D gene: TRBD2; CDR3 DNA: TGTGCCAGCAGGGTGGGGCGGGAGGCAGAGACCCAGTACTTC; CDR3 protein: CASRVGREAETQYF
clone size: few; V gene: TRBV5-1; J gene: TRBJ2-5; CDR3 length: 15; D gene: TRBD2; CDR3 DNA: TGCGCCAGCAGCTTACGGCTAGCGGGGGGGGAGACCCAGTACTTC; CDR3 protein: CASSLRLAGGETQYF
clone size: .; V gene: TRBV5-4; J gene: TRBJ2-1; CDR3 length: 15; D gene: TRBD2; CDR3 DNA: TGTGCCAGCAGGAAGAGCGGGGGAGATTACAATGAGCAGTTCTTC; CDR3 protein: CASRKSGGDYNEQFF
clone size: .; V gene: TRBV29-1; J gene: TRBJ1-2; CDR3 length: 16; D gene: .; CDR3 DNA: TGCAGCGTTGAAGACCCCCGCCCCCCAGGGCACTATGGCTACACCTTC; CDR3 protein: CSVEDPRPPGHYGYTF
clone size: .; V gene: TRBV6-5; J gene: TRBJ1-4; CDR3 length: 16; D gene: .; CDR3 DNA: TGTGCCAGCAGTTACGACCCCCGGGGAACTAATGAAAAACTGTTTTTT; CDR3 protein: CASSYDPRGTNEKLFF
clone size: .; V gene: TRBV6-5; J gene: TRBJ1-5; CDR3 length: 13; D gene: TRBD1; CDR3 DNA: TGTGCCAGCAGTGGGACAGGGAATCAGCCCCAGCATTTT; CDR3 protein: CASSGTGNQPQHF
clone size: .; V gene: TRBV15; J gene: TRBJ2-1; CDR3 length: 14; D gene: .; CDR3 DNA: TGTGCCACCAGTACCGGGAACTCCTACAATGAGCAGTTCTTC; CDR3 protein: CATSTGNSYNEQFF
clone size: .; V gene: TRBV29-1; J gene: TRBJ2-3; CDR3 length: 14; D gene: .; CDR3 DNA: TGCAGCGTTTTGAACAGGGTTAGCACAGATACGCAGTATTTT; CDR3 protein: CSVLNRVSTDTQYF